The 14 T cell receptor beta chains listed next were all sequenced from one sample in a study of PD-L1 blockade in urothelial cancer. Indicated time point: pretreatment peripheral blood. Clones were read by immunoSEQ multiplex PCR, and TCRdb kept only the in-frame ones, dropping some. The sample has about 87,000 clones, 70% to 90% seen once; the top ten hold roughly 0.97%. The material was PBMCs, obtained around atezolizumab (anti-PD-L1) treatment. The origin of the receptors is a woman older than 75 with urothelial cancer.

This clone was observed a single time. The rearrangement links TRBV27 to TRBJ2-7; 13 bases map to TRBD2. The CDR3 contains 16 residues. The germline V gene encodes CDR1 MNHEY and CDR2 SMNVEV (reference sequence). The V segment lost 4 bases and the J segment 4 bases; nucleotides outside the gene matches: 7. CDR3 amino acids: CASSSRLAGGWYEQYF. CDR3 coding DNA: TGTGCCAGCAGTTCTCGACTAGCGGGAGGTTGGTACGAGCAGTACTTC.

DNA for the CDR3: TGTGCCAGCAGCGTAGCGGTGAACACCGGGGAGCTGTTTTTT. This gives the protein CASSVAVNTGELFF. The chain is built from TRBV9 and TRBJ2-2; no clear D gene. Per the germline V gene, CDR1 is SGDLS and CDR2 is YYNGEE. This CDR3 is built from 14 residues. Trimming took 0 bases from V and 1 from J, leaving 4 bases between them.

The J gene is TRBJ1-5, the V gene TRBV4-1; D not resolved. Germline values: CDR1 MGHRA, CDR2 YSYEKL. The V gene lost 2 bases and the J gene lost 0 bases, with 8 bases spanning the gap. The CDR3 consists of 15 residues. CDR3 coding DNA: TGCGCCAGCAGCCAACTTGGCCTTAGCAATCAGCCCCAGCATTTT. It encodes CASSQLGLSNQPQHF.

This clone was detected a few times. V usage is TRBV10-3 and J usage is TRBJ1-5; D gene uncertain. This CDR3 region has 14 residues. V lost 2 bases to trimming and J lost 3 bases, with 8 bases between them. Germline V CDR1 and CDR2: ENHRY, SYGVKD. This chain's CDR3 is CAISEAQHNQPQHF. The CDR3 DNA reads TGTGCCATCAGTGAGGCACAACACAATCAGCCCCAGCATTTT.

The genes are TRBV4-1 and TRBJ1-3; tentative D call: TRBD1 (5 bases). CDR3 length: 17 residues. Trimming cost V 0 bases and J 2 bases, with 14 bases left between them. Germline V gene lookup returns CDR1 MGHRA and CDR2 YSYEKL. The CDR3 DNA reads as TGCGCCAGCAGCCAAGAGCTAAGGACATACACTGGAAACACCATATATTTT. It codes for CASSQELRTYTGNTIYF.

A few counts support this clone. V is TRBV29-1 and J is TRBJ2-1; D is unresolved. V shed 2 bases and J shed 7 bases, with 9 bases lying between them. CDR1 and CDR2 from the germline V gene are SQVTM and ANQGSEA. The CDR3 loop spans 12 amino acids. CDR3 sequence (DNA): TGCAGCGTTGAACGAGGCTCGAATGAGCAGTTCTTC. Protein product: CSVERGSNEQFF.

The chain couples TRBV5-8 to TRBJ1-1; a weak D match, TRBD1 (6 bases). Trimming shortened V by 4 bases and J by 11 bases, and 18 bases separated the two germline ends. Germline V lookup: CDR1 SGHTS, CDR2 YDEGEE. This CDR3 has 13 amino acids. CDR3 amino acids: CASSMDSSAGAFF. CDR3 nucleotides: TGTGCCAGCAGCATGGACAGCTCTGCAGGGGCTTTCTTT.

This chain uses TRBV7-6 with TRBJ2-1; maybe TRBD2 (6 bases). The CDR3 length is 15 residues. Germline V CDR1 and CDR2: SGHVS, FNYEAQ. With 2 bases removed from V and 0 bases from J, the gap between germline ends came to 8 bases. The CDR3 loop reads CASSLTGGSYNEQFF. CDR3 DNA: TGTGCCAGCAGCTTAACCGGGGGCTCCTACAATGAGCAGTTCTTC.

The gene calls are TRBV5-1 and TRBJ1-4; 7 positions agree with TRBD1. The CDR3 runs 14 residues. Trimming cost V 4 bases and J 4 bases; bases outside gene matches: 4. Germline CDR1 and CDR2: SGHRS and YFSETQ. The CDR3 protein is CASSTTGNNEKLFF. For the CDR3, the DNA is TGCGCCAGCAGCACGACAGGGAATAATGAAAAACTGTTTTTT.

This sequence joins TRBV5-6 and TRBJ1-2; 8 bases are shared with TRBD1. V shed 4 bases and J 7 bases; nucleotides not matched to a gene: 9. Looked up from germline, CDR1 is SGHDT and CDR2 is YYEEEE. The CDR3 sequence is 14 residues long. CDR3 sequence: CASSLPGQGGGYTF. The CDR3 coding sequence is TGTGCCAGCAGCCTCCCTGGACAGGGTGGTGGCTACACCTTC. The full variable domain, completed using reference TRBV5-6 and TRBJ1-2, is DAGVTQSPTHLIKTRGQQVTLRCSPKSGHDTVSWYQQALGQGPQFIFQYYEEEERQRGNFPDRFSGHQFPNYSSELNVNALLLGDSALYLCASSLPGQGGGYTFGSGTRLTVV.

The V and J genes are TRBV18 and TRBJ2-5; the D gene is possibly TRBD2 (5 bases). V was cut by 3 bases and J by 5 bases, with 13 bases left in between. The CDR3 is 14 residues long. Germline V gene data show CDR1 as KGHSH and CDR2 as LQKENI. The CDR3 is CASSPLGGGETQYF. The CDR3 nucleotides read TGTGCCAGCTCACCCCTCGGAGGTGGCGAGACCCAGTACTTC.

V is TRBV11-3 and J is TRBJ1-3, with a tentative D call TRBD1 (6 bases). Trimming pared 3 bases from V and 1 base from J, leaving 7 bases between. The germline V gene encodes CDR1 SGHNT and CDR2 YENEEA. The CDR3 spans 14 residues. CDR3 sequence reads: CASSFTGSGNTIYF. CDR3 in DNA: TGTGCCAGCAGCTTCACAGGGTCTGGAAACACCATATATTTT.

This chain connects TRBV7-8 to TRBJ1-5, with D possibly TRBD1 on 6 matching bases. With 1 base removed from V and 3 bases from J, the gap between germline ends came to 16 bases. The germline V gene encodes CDR1 SGHVS and CDR2 FQNEAQ. CDR3 size: 17 residues. The DNA for the CDR3 is TGTGCCAGCAGCTTAGTGGGGGGGCTCGAAGTCAATCAGCCCCAGCATTTT. Protein: CASSLVGGLEVNQPQHF. Filled out from reference TRBV7-8 and TRBJ1-5, the complete variable domain reads GAGVSQSPRYKVAKRGQDVALRCDPISGHVSLFWYQQALGQGPEFLTYFQNEAQLDKSGLPSDRFFAERPEGSVSTLKIQRTQQEDSAVYLCASSLVGGLEVNQPQHFGDGTRLSIL.

V usage is TRBV5-1 and J usage is TRBJ2-1, with D perhaps TRBD2 (6 bases). The CDR3 contains 15 residues. Looked up from germline, CDR1 is SGHRS and CDR2 is YFSETQ. V lost 4 bases to trimming and J lost 1 base, with 12 bases between them. The CDR3 nucleotides read TGCGCCAGCAGCCCACCCGGGGGTTCCTACAATGAGCAGTTCTTC. Protein: CASSPPGGSYNEQFF.